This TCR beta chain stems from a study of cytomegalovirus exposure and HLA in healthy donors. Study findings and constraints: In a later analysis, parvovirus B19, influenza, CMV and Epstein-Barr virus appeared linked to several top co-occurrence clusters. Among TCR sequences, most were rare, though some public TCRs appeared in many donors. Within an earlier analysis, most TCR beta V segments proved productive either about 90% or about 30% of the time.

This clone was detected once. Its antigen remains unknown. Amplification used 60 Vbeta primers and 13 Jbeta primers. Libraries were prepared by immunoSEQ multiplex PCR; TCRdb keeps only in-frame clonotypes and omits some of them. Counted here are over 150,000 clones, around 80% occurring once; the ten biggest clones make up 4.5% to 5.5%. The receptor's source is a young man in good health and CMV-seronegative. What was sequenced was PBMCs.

The CDR3 nucleotides are TGTGCCAGCAGCGGCGGGGCCACAGATACGCAGTATTTT. This sequence encodes CASSGGATDTQYF. V gene TRBV6-5 combines with J gene TRBJ2-3, with D perhaps matching TRBD2 (6 bases). There are 13 residues in the CDR3. Trimming left V 6 bases short and J 2 bases short, with 9 bases between. Germline V gene lookup returns CDR1 MNHEY and CDR2 SVGAGI.